This T cell receptor beta chain was sequenced during a study of cytomegalovirus exposure and HLA in healthy donors. General study findings and limits: Apparent HLA restriction characterized most CMV-associated TCR beta chains in a later analysis. Immune exposure data for these donors was limited to CMV serostatus. Later on, a genetic analysis was performed. It linked a missense variant in DCLRE1C with V- and J-gene trimming of TCR beta.

The study ran its PCR with 60 Vbeta and 13 Jbeta primers. The table came from immunoSEQ multiplex PCR; TCRdb's copy has only in-frame clones and leaves some out. The sample lists approximately 140,000 clones, roughly 72% occurring once. CDR3 length: 15 amino acids. Germline CDR1 and CDR2: SGHRS and YFSETQ. The germline V and J ends were trimmed by 0 bases and 2 bases, with 9 bases remaining between them. There were likely unrecorded immune exposures, though donors were nominally healthy when sampled. About this clone: Its antigen is undetermined.

Sequencing used PBMCs. V and J are TRBV5-1 and TRBJ1-3; possibly TRBD1 for D (5 bases). The TCR sequence derives from a woman between 50 and 59 years old in good health and CMV-seronegative. CDR3 nucleotides: TGCGCCAGCAGCTTGGCCAGGGCTGCTGGAAACACCATATATTTT. Protein product: CASSLARAAGNTIYF.